The rows below give T cell receptor beta chains drawn from one sample of a study of vaccination effects on CD4 cells after COVID-19. What these receptors recognize is not known. Assay: immunoSEQ multiplex PCR; the TCRdb copy retains only in-frame clones and omits some. The sample yields some 40,000 clones, around 73% seen once. The material was CD4+ T cells from PBMCs cultured with HCoV-NL63 spike peptides, obtained before COVID-19 vaccination. The receptors come from a human donor who had a prior SARS-CoV-2 infection. CDR3s include the opening cysteine and the closing phenylalanine or tryptophan. The D gene is left open where the match is weak. Not every row has a clone size; where given, it reads once, few, many or a size class.

CDR3nt | CDR3aa | v_gene | d_gene | j_gene | abundance
TGCGCCAGCAGCTCCGGGACTAGCGGGGGGGGAACCTCGGTTGGAGAGACCCAGTACTTC | CASSSGTSGGGTSVGETQYF | TRBV5-1 | TRBD2 | TRBJ2-5 | once
TGTGCCAGCAGCCCCCGGTCCCAGGGAGGGGATGAGCAGTTCTTC | CASSPRSQGGDEQFF | TRBV11-2 | TRBD2 | TRBJ2-1 | -
TGTGCCAGCTCACCAGGCACAGGGGGCCTCTATGGCTACACCTTC | CASSPGTGGLYGYTF | TRBV18 | TRBD1 | TRBJ1-2 | -
TGCAGTGCCGCAAATGCCTACGAGCAGTACTTC | CSAANAYEQYF | TRBV20-1 | - | TRBJ2-7 | -
TGTGCCAGCAGCCTGGGGGGACTAGTCAGAGATACGCAGTATTTT | CASSLGGLVRDTQYF | TRBV11-3 | TRBD2 | TRBJ2-3 | once
TGTGCCAGCAGTTACTCGTGGGGGCGCGAGGAGACCCAGTACTTC | CASSYSWGREETQYF | TRBV6-5 | - | TRBJ2-5 | -
TGTGCCATCAGTGATAGGGGACTAGCGGGAGCCGCCTACAATGAGCAGTTCTTC | CAISDRGLAGAAYNEQFF | TRBV10-3 | TRBD2 | TRBJ2-1 | -
TGTGCCTGGAAAGGCCTATCAGATACGCAGTATTTT | CAWKGLSDTQYF | TRBV30 | - | TRBJ2-3 | -
TGTGCCAGCAGTGCGTGGAGTCCTCTAACATTAGCCAAAAACATTCAGTACTTC | CASSAWSPLTLAKNIQYF | TRBV2 | - | TRBJ2-4 | -
TGTGCCAGCAGCTCCTTGGGGGGCGCGGACACTGAAGCTTTCTTT | CASSSLGGADTEAFF | TRBV7-9 | - | TRBJ1-1 | -
TGTGCCAGCAGTTACTCTACTAGCGGGAGGCGTGAGCAGTACTTC | CASSYSTSGRREQYF | TRBV6-5 | TRBD2 | TRBJ2-7 | -
TGTGCCAGTAGTATTCACGACAGGGTGGCTGGCTACACCTTC | CASSIHDRVAGYTF | TRBV19 | TRBD1 | TRBJ1-2 | once
TGCGCCAGCAGCCTAGACAGGTCTTATGGCTACACCTTC | CASSLDRSYGYTF | TRBV5-1 | - | TRBJ1-2 | -
TGCGCCAGCAGACGACTAGCTCATACAGATACGCAGTATTTT | CASRRLAHTDTQYF | TRBV5-1 | TRBD2 | TRBJ2-3 | -
TGTGCCAGCAGCTTAAGATTGGGGGGGGGCCTAAATGAGCAGTTCTTC | CASSLRLGGGLNEQFF | TRBV7-3 | - | TRBJ2-1 | -
TGTGCCACCAGCAGAGAGCACGGGTTTGTATCCACCCAGTACTTC | CATSREHGFVSTQYF | TRBV15 | - | TRBJ2-5 | -
TGTGCCTGGAGGCAGTCTCTTATGCGCTACACCTTC | CAWRQSLMRYTF | TRBV30 | - | TRBJ1-2 | few
TGTGCCAGCAGTAAGACAGGGAGTGGGAATTATGGCTACACCTTC | CASSKTGSGNYGYTF | TRBV6-5 | TRBD1 | TRBJ1-2 | -
TGTGCCAGCAGTAACCGGGACCGCCAGTACGAGCAGTACTTC | CASSNRDRQYEQYF | TRBV11-2 | - | TRBJ2-7 | -
TGCGCCAGCAGCTCGCGGGGGACAACCAACTACAATGAGCAGTTCTTC | CASSSRGTTNYNEQFF | TRBV5-1 | - | TRBJ2-1 | -
TGTGCCAGCAGTCCGGACAGGGTGGGTGCCCAGCATTTT | CASSPDRVGAQHF | TRBV12-3/TRBV12-4 | TRBD1 | TRBJ1-5 | -
TGTGCCAGCAGCTTTGGAGCCACAGATACGCAGTATTTT | CASSFGATDTQYF | TRBV11-1 | - | TRBJ2-3 | -
TGTGCCAGCATAGGAACCCTATCTCAGCCCCAGCATTTT | CASIGTLSQPQHF | TRBV27 | - | TRBJ1-5 | -
TGTGCCAGCAGCCAGCACTTGACACCCGTCCTGACTTTC | CASSQHLTPVLTF | TRBV3-1/TRBV3-2 | - | TRBJ2-6 | few
TGTGCCAGCAGATATGCCCACAGGGCCTCTTCACCCCTCCACTTT | CASRYAHRASSPLHF | TRBV6-5 | - | TRBJ1-6 | -
TGTGCCAGCAGCTTGGAACAGCACAATCAGCCCCAGCATTTT | CASSLEQHNQPQHF | TRBV5-7 | - | TRBJ1-5 | -
TGTGCCAGCAGTGATCGTGGGCTGGGCTACAATGAGCAGTTCTTC | CASSDRGLGYNEQFF | TRBV2 | - | TRBJ2-1 | -
TGTGCCAGCTCCAATAGACAGGGACACAATCAGCCCCAGCATTTT | CASSNRQGHNQPQHF | TRBV18 | TRBD1 | TRBJ1-5 | few
TGTGCCAGCAGCTTAAACAGGGGCGGTCAGCCCCAGCATTTT | CASSLNRGGQPQHF | TRBV7-8 | TRBD1 | TRBJ1-5 | -
TGCGCCAGCAGCCGGCGGGCAGGGAATAGGGACTATGGCTACACCTTC | CASSRRAGNRDYGYTF | TRBV4-1 | - | TRBJ1-2 | -
TGTGCCAGCAGTTACCTTGGACTAGCGAGCTACTTC | CASSYLGLASYF | TRBV6-6 | TRBD2 | TRBJ2-7 | -
TGTGCCAGCAGACCTAGCGGGGGGGATTACAATGAGCAGTTCTTC | CASRPSGGDYNEQFF | TRBV5-4 | TRBD2 | TRBJ2-1 | -
TGTGCCTGGGGGAGACTGACGCCGAACGCAGATACGCAGTATTTT | CAWGRLTPNADTQYF | TRBV30 | - | TRBJ2-3 | -
TGTGCCATCAGTGAGGGGGGGAAACATACGCAGTATTTT | CAISEGGKHTQYF | TRBV10-3 | - | TRBJ2-3 | large
TGTGCCAGCAGCCCACTTGACGAAGACTTGAATGAGCAGTTCTTC | CASSPLDEDLNEQFF | TRBV14 | - | TRBJ2-1 | -
TGTGCCAGCAGTATCCTCAGGGGGCCCCTCCACTTT | CASSILRGPLHF | TRBV6-6 | TRBD1 | TRBJ1-6 | -
TGTGCCAGCAATACGAGAGTCTACAATGAGCAGTTCTTC | CASNTRVYNEQFF | TRBV12-3/TRBV12-4 | - | TRBJ2-1 | -
TGTGCCAGCAGCACTCGCACAGATACGCAGTATTTT | CASSTRTDTQYF | TRBV11-2 | - | TRBJ2-3 | -
TGTGCAAGTCGCTGCGGTGGGCCGGCGAGGCAGTTCTTC | CASRCGGPARQFF | TRBV12-2 | - | TRBJ2-1 | -
TGTGCCATCAGTGAGAGGGGACTAGCGGGACACACAGATACGCAGTATTTT | CAISERGLAGHTDTQYF | TRBV10-3 | TRBD2 | TRBJ2-3 | -
TGTGCCAGCAGCTTACTCCTTTCGGACTATGGCTACACCTTC | CASSLLLSDYGYTF | TRBV5-6 | - | TRBJ1-2 | -
TGTGCCAGCAGTTCGGCACTTAGCGTGAACCACTACAATGAGCAGTTCTTC | CASSSALSVNHYNEQFF | TRBV28 | - | TRBJ2-1 | -
TGTGCCAGCAGACACTTAGCGGGAGTCAGTGGCAATGAGCAGTTCTTC | CASRHLAGVSGNEQFF | TRBV27 | TRBD2 | TRBJ2-1 | -
TGTGCCAGCAGCTTAGTTAATTATGGCTACACCTTC | CASSLVNYGYTF | TRBV7-2 | - | TRBJ1-2 | -
TGTGCCAGCAGCACGCCCAGGGTCAGTAATGAAAAACTGTTTTTT | CASSTPRVSNEKLFF | TRBV2 | - | TRBJ1-4 | -
TGTGCCAGCAGCGCGGGCCCCCTTGTTGATACGCAGTATTTT | CASSAGPLVDTQYF | TRBV9 | - | TRBJ2-3 | -
TGTGCCAGCAGGCATTGGGACAGAATGAACACTGAAGCTTTCTTT | CASRHWDRMNTEAFF | TRBV7-9 | TRBD1 | TRBJ1-1 | -
TGTGCCAGCAGCTCAAACCAGGGGGCTGAGCAGTTCTTC | CASSSNQGAEQFF | TRBV7-3 | TRBD1 | TRBJ2-1 | once
TGTGCCAGCAGTGTAATGGGCACACCAGATACGCAGTATTTT | CASSVMGTPDTQYF | TRBV2 | - | TRBJ2-3 | -
TGTGCCACCGGGACTAGCGGGAATAGCGAGCAGTACTTC | CATGTSGNSEQYF | TRBV2 | TRBD2 | TRBJ2-7 | few